Listed below are T cell receptor beta chains from one sample, sequenced in a study of T cell changes during pregnancy in multiple sclerosis. TCRdb keeps only in-frame clones here, not all; method: immunoSEQ multiplex PCR. The sample records some 42,000 clones, 70% to 90% being singletons. This specimen was CD4+ T cells from peripheral blood mononuclear cells, taken after pregnancy. These receptors came from a female donor with multiple sclerosis, enrolled in a pregnancy study. The CDR3 runs from the conserved cysteine through the conserved F or W. Not every row has a clone size; where given, it reads once, few, many or a size class.

V	J	size	CDR3
TRBV7-2	TRBJ1-1	once	CASSRDRNTEAFF
TRBV2	TRBJ1-4	.	CASRSNEKLFF
TRBV5-1	TRBJ2-7	.	CASSKTGAYEQYF
TRBV2	TRBJ2-1	.	CASNLAGDYNEQFF
TRBV9	TRBJ2-5	.	CASSVRGRETQYF
TRBV5-1	TRBJ1-3	once	CASSSGPSGSGNTIYF
TRBV14	TRBJ1-1	.	CASSPRSSGKAFF
TRBV18	TRBJ2-7	once	CASSPRQGGAYEQYF
TRBV19	TRBJ2-3	.	CASSEVGGIHTQYF
TRBV30	TRBJ2-5	.	CAWSAGGVETQYF
TRBV5-8	TRBJ1-5	.	CASSAYRGGNQPQHF
TRBV7-9	TRBJ2-5	.	CASNRQAGGRETQYF
TRBV7-8	TRBJ2-7	.	CASSNLGGRYEQYF
TRBV5-1	TRBJ2-1	once	CASSLGDSNEQFF
TRBV10-3	TRBJ2-1	.	CAINPSVFGNEQFF